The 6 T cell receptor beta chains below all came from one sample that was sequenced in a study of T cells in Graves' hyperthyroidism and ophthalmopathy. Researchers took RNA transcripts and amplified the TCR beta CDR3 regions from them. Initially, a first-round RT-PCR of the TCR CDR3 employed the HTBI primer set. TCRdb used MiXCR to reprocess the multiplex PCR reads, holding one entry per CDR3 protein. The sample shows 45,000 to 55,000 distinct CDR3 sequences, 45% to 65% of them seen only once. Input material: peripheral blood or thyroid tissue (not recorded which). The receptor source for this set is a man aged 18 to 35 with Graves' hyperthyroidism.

The CDR3 nucleotides read TGCAGTGCTAGGGCTGTGGTGAATTCACCCCTCCACTTT. The encoded protein is CSARAVVNSPLHF. This chain uses TRBV20-1 with TRBJ1-6; D remains ambiguous. Trimming cost V 3 bases and J 7 bases, with 10 bases left between them. The V gene's germline CDR1 is DFQATT and CDR2 SNEGSKA (reference sequence). The CDR3 is made up of 13 amino acids.

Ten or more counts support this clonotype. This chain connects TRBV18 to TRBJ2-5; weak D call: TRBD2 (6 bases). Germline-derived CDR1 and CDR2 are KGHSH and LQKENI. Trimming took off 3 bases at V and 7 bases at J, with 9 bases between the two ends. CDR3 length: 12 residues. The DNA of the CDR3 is TGTGCCAGCTCACCGTCCGGGGGGACCCAGTACTTC. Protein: CASSPSGGTQYF.

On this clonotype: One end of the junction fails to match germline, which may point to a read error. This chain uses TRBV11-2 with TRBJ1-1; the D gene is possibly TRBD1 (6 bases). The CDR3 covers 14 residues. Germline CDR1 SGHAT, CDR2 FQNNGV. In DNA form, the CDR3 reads TGCGCCAGCAGCTTAATTCCAGGGGACACTGAAGCTTTCTTT. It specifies CASSLIPGDTEAFF. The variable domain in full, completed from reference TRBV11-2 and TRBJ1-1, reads EAGVAQSPRYKIIEKRQSVAFWCNPISGHATLYWYQQILGQGPKLLIQFQNNGVVDDSQLPKDRFSAERLKGVDSTLKIQPAKLEDSAVYLCASSLIPGDTEAFFGQGTRLTVV.

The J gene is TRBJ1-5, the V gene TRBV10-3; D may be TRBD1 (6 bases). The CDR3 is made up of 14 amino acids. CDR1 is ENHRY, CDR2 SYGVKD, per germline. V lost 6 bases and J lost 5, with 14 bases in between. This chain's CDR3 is CAISPQGGDQPQHF. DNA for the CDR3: TGTGCCATCAGCCCCCAAGGGGGGGATCAGCCCCAGCATTTT.

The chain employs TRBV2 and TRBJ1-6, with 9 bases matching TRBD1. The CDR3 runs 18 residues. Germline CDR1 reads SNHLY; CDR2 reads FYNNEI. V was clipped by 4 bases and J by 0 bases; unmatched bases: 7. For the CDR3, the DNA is TGTGCCAGCAGTGCCAGAGACAGGGGGAGCTCCTATAATTCACCCCTCCACTTT. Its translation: CASSARDRGSSYNSPLHF.

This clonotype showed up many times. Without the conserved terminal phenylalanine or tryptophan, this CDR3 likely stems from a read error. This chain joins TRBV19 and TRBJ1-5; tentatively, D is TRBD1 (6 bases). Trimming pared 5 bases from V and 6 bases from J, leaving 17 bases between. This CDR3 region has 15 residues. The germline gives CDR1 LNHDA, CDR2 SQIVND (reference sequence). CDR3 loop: CASSGGGSLSQPQHL. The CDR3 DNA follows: TGTGCCAGTAGTGGGGGGGGCTCTCTCAGTCAGCCCCAGCATCTT.